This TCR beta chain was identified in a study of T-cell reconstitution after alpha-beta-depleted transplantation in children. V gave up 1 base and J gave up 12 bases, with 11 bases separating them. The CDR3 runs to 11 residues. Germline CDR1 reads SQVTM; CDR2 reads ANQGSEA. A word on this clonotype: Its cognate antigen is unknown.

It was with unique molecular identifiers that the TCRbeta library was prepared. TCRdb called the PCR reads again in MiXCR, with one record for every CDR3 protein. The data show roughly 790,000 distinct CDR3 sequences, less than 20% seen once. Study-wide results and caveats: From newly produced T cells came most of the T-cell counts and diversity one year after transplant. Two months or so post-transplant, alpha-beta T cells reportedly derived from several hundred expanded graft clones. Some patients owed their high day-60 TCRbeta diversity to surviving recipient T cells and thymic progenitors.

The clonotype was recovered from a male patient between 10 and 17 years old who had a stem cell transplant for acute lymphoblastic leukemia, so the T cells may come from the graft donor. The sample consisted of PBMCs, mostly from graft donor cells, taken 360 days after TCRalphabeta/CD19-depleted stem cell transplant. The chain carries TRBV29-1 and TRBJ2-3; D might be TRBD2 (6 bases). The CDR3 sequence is CSVEGLAEQYF. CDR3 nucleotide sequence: TGCAGCGTTGAAGGGTTAGCGGAACAGTATTTT.